This TCR beta chain was identified during a study of blood T cell repertoires in COVID-19. V gave up 0 bases and J gave up 0 bases, with 7 bases separating them. This CDR3 comprises 15 residues. In germline, CDR1 is SGHDT, CDR2 YYEEEE. Authors' analysis steps: Reference gene primers were amplified, and this amplification served to estimate nucleated cell counts. Generated by immunoSEQ multiplex PCR, the TCRdb table keeps only in-frame clones and is missing some. Clonal size and the V and J genes are those of that table, whereas D and trimming came from the DNA. The top ten clones hold less than 7% of a sample with 35,000 to 45,000 clones, roughly 89% of them seen once.

V is TRBV5-6 and J is TRBJ1-5; D gene ambiguous. This clonotype was obtained from a human donor in a cohort sampled during active COVID-19. The sequencing sample was made of peripheral blood. The CDR3 reads CASSLGGYSNQPQHF. CDR3 coding DNA: TGTGCCAGCAGCTTGGGCGGCTATAGCAATCAGCCCCAGCATTTT.